Here is one T cell receptor beta chain with its context. Its antigen target is currently unknown. No qualities accompany the bases; no much larger clone lies one base away. The sample originates from a study of shared T cell receptors in the human thymus (dated by TCRdb to the early 2020s). General notes on the study: The study investigated the way shared, self-reactive T-cell receptor alpha chains are produced in the human thymus.

The library was generated by the immunoSEQ multiplex PCR assay. Imported from immuneACCESS, the table was reduced by TCRdb to in-frame sequences with V and J called. These copies leave out some clones; in studies compared against another copy, an unresolved V gene accounts for under half, and the cause of the remainder is not known. The sample yields hundreds of thousands of clones; 70% to 80% were counted once. The ten biggest clones cover 0.013% of the sample. Taken from cysteine to phenylalanine, the CDR3 has 15 residues. Kept here is only the CDR3 DNA, which spans 45 bases and is read in frame from base 1. After removal of 7 bases from V and 5 bases from J, the junction retains 11 bases not matched to a gene. Via the germline V gene, CDR1 is SQVTM and CDR2 ANQGSEA. These data also featured in a second study, about human thymus T cells. According to the second study: The donors were immunologically healthy infants in Finland who had open corrective cardiac surgery for congenital heart defects. Thymus tissue was obtained as surgical resects removed during corrective cardiac surgery. Both the thymic and the peripheral blood repertoires appeared to show biased V and J gene segment usage. According to the related research, thymic TCR repertoires were highly overlapping among unrelated individuals. The study characterized TCR alpha and beta repertoires from about 8 infant thymus samples and a few related peripheral blood samples. Donor ages ranging from about 6 to 250 days were recorded, and 5 to 7 male and a couple of female infants were included in the cohort. Thymocytes were released mechanically from tissue and stored at -70 °C as pellets of roughly 9-31 million cells. A QIAsymphony instrument was used to extract genomic DNA from frozen cell pellets. TCRB and TCRAD loci were amplified from a standardized quantity of quality-controlled genomic DNA using the immunoSEQ multiplex PCR assay. The V(D)J region was spanned by amplicons of a length sufficient to cover the CDR3 and to identify V and J genes. The amplicons were sequenced on an Illumina platform via the commercial immunoSEQ service. Primer bias and sequencing errors were corrected as previously described, and TCRAD and TCRB were defined on the basis of the IMGT database. Repertoires were analysed with immunoSEQ Analyzer 3.0 and VDJTools, covering basic statistics, V/J segment usage, diversity estimates, rarefaction and pairwise overlap. Diversity was estimated with Chao1, ChaoE, Efron-Thisted, Shannon and inverse Simpson indices, and also on datasets down-sampled to the smallest sample. Repertoire overlap was assessed by strict matching of CDR3 nucleotide sequence, V gene and J gene, and clustering was done by Jaccard-based multidimensional scaling. On average, thymus samples gave about 810,000 unique TCRB clonotypes, whereas blood samples gave about 92,000.

The chain uses TRBV29-1 and TRBJ2-1, with 10 bases in between that match TRBD2. The origin of this receptor is a boy under two years old with a congenital heart defect. Donor details come from another sample of the same person, matched by shared clones. Material for sequencing was thymocytes. CDR3 region: CSGALAGVMDNEQFF. Read as DNA, the sequence is TGCAGCGGTGCCCTAGCGGGAGTAATGGACAATGAGCAGTTCTTC.